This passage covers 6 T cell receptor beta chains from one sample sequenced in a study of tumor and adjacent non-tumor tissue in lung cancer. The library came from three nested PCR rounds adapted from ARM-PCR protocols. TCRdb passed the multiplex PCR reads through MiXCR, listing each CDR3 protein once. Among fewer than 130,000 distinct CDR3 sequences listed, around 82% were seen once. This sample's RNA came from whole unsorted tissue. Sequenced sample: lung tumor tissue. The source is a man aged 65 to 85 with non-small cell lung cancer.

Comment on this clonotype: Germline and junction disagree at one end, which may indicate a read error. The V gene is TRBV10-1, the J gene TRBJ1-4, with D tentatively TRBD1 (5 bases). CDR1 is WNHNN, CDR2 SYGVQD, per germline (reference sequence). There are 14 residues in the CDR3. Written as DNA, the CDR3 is TGCGCCAGCAATGAATCCAGGGAGGGTGAAAAACTGTTTTTC. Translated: CASNESREGEKLFF.

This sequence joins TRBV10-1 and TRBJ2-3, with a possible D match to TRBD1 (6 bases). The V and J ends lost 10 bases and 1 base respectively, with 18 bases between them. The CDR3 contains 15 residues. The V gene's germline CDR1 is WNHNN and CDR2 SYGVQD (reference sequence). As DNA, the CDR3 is TGCGCCAACAGGGAGTCGGGGTTTGGCACAGATACGCAGTATTTT. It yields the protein CANRESGFGTDTQYF.

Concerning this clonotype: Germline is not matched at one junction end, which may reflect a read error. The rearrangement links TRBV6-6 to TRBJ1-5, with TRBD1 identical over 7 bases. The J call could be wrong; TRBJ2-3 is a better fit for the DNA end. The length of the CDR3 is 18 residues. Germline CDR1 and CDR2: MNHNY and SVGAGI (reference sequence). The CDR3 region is CASSYFVWGQNSNQPQYF. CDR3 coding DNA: TGTGCCAGTAGTTACTTCGTGTGGGGACAGAATAGCAATCAGCCCCAGTATTTT.

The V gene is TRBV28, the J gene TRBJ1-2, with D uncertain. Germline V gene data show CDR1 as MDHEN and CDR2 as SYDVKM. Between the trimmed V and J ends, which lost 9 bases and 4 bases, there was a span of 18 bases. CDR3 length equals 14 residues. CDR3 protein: CARSSGQFSYGYTF. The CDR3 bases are TGTGCCAGGAGCTCCGGTCAATTTTCCTATGGCTACACCTTC.

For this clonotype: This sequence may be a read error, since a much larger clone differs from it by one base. Written as DNA, the CDR3 is TGCGCCAGCGGATCCGGGACTGCGAATTCACCCCTCCACTTT. It specifies CASGSGTANSPLHF. The chain combines TRBV5-1 with TRBJ1-6, with a possible D match to TRBD1 (5 bases). The germline V gene encodes CDR1 SGHRS and CDR2 YFSETQ. The CDR3 covers 14 residues. V was shortened by 7 bases and J by 7 bases, with 15 bases between the two germline ends.

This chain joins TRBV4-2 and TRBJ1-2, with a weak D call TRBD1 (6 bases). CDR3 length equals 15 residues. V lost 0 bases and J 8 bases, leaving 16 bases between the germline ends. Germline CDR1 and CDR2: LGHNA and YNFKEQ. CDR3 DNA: TGTGCCAGCAGCCAAGAAACCTGGGGGCAGCGGGGCTACACCTTC. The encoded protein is CASSQETWGQRGYTF.